These T cell receptor beta chains were read from a single sample in a study of blood T cell repertoires in COVID-19. Some clones are missing from TCRdb's copy, which holds only in-frame ones; the method was immunoSEQ multiplex PCR. Of 100,000 or so clones listed, 80% to 95% are singletons. The sample comprised peripheral blood. The origin of the receptors is a man in his 70s with acute or convalescent COVID-19. The CDR3 runs from the conserved cysteine through the conserved F or W. D genes are given only for firm matches. Not every row has a clone size; where given, it reads once, few, many or a size class.

j_call clone_size d_call v_call cdr3_aa cdr3_nt
TRBJ2-1 NA TRBD2 TRBV6-2/TRBV6-3 CASSSPLAGTYNEQFF TGTGCCAGCAGTTCCCCCTTAGCGGGGACATACAATGAGCAGTTCTTC
TRBJ2-1 NA NA TRBV5-1 CASSLQNNEQFF TGCGCCAGCAGCTTGCAGAACAATGAGCAGTTCTTC
TRBJ1-6 NA NA TRBV5-6 CASSLSAARVNSPLHF TGTGCCAGCAGCTTATCGGCTGCCAGGGTTAATTCACCCCTCCACTTT
TRBJ2-5 NA TRBD2 TRBV10-3 CAISLDSGRGETQYF TGTGCCATCAGTTTGGATAGCGGGAGAGGAGAGACCCAGTACTTC
TRBJ1-5 NA NA TRBV28 CASSSPGQDNQPQHF TGTGCCAGCAGTTCTCCGGGACAAGACAATCAGCCCCAGCATTTT
TRBJ2-2 NA NA TRBV5-5 CASETANTGELFF TGTGCCAGCGAGACAGCCAACACCGGGGAGCTGTTTTTT
TRBJ2-7 NA NA TRBV28 CASSLMAGRFYEQYF TGTGCCAGCAGTTTAATGGCAGGGAGGTTCTACGAGCAGTACTTC
TRBJ1-2 NA NA TRBV28 CASNSGMRGYTF TGTGCCAGCAATTCAGGGATGCGGGGCTACACCTTC
TRBJ2-1 NA NA TRBV9 CASSVTSTAYNEQFF TGTGCCAGCAGCGTAACGAGTACAGCCTACAATGAGCAGTTCTTC
TRBJ2-2 NA TRBD2 TRBV11-3 CASSSHGEGAGELFF TGTGCCAGCAGCTCCCATGGGGAGGGCGCCGGGGAGCTGTTTTTT
TRBJ2-3 NA NA TRBV10-2 CASSESRGFGHTQYF TGCGCCAGCAGTGAGTCAAGGGGGTTTGGTCATACGCAGTATTTT
TRBJ1-6 NA NA TRBV7-2 CASSIEARSPLHF TGTGCCAGCAGCATCGAGGCCCGGTCACCCCTCCACTTT
TRBJ1-5 once TRBD1 TRBV16 CASSRQGRGSNQPQHF TGTGCCAGCAGCCGACAGGGAAGAGGGAGCAATCAGCCCCAGCATTTT
TRBJ1-1 NA TRBD1 TRBV6-6 CASSFGQGREAFF TGTGCCAGCAGTTTCGGACAGGGCAGGGAAGCTTTCTTT
TRBJ2-7 NA NA TRBV9 CASSVATGALSDEQYF TGTGCCAGCAGCGTAGCGACGGGAGCTCTTTCTGACGAGCAGTACTTC
TRBJ2-7 few NA TRBV5-1 CASSLGAPYEQYF TGCGCCAGCAGCTTGGGGGCCCCCTACGAGCAGTACTTC
TRBJ2-3 NA NA TRBV6-5 CASTFSDTQYF TGTGCCAGCACCTTCTCAGATACGCAGTATTTT
TRBJ1-6 NA NA TRBV28 CASSSYRLRTSRSSGPLHF TGTGCCAGCAGTTCGTACAGGCTACGTACAAGTCGGAGTTCGGGTCCCCTCCACTTT
TRBJ2-5 NA TRBD2 TRBV11-2 CASSSHGGYQETQYF TGTGCCAGCAGCTCCCACGGGGGGTACCAAGAGACCCAGTACTTC
TRBJ2-7 NA TRBD1 TRBV6-5 CASSYSGTGSYEQYF TGTGCCAGCAGTTATTCCGGGACAGGGTCCTACGAGCAGTACTTC
TRBJ1-2 once NA TRBV5-1 CASSLDRYYGYTF TGCGCCAGCAGCTTGGACAGATACTATGGCTACACCTTC
TRBJ2-5 NA NA TRBV13 CASSSTWARIGETQYF TGTGCCAGCAGCTCTACGTGGGCAAGGATTGGAGAGACCCAGTACTTC
TRBJ1-2 NA NA TRBV28 CASSRPGHYGYTF TGTGCCAGCAGCCGTCCAGGGCACTATGGCTACACCTTC
TRBJ2-3 NA TRBD1 TRBV28 CASSPGTATDTQYF TGTGCCAGCAGCCCCGGGACAGCCACAGATACGCAGTATTTT
TRBJ2-4 NA TRBD2 TRBV5-6 CASSPGTSGRAYIQYF TGTGCCAGCAGTCCCGGGACTAGCGGGAGGGCATACATTCAGTACTTC
TRBJ1-2 NA NA TRBV7-2 CASSLGLGRAIVYTF TGTGCCAGCAGCTTAGGACTCGGCAGGGCGATCGTCTACACCTTC
TRBJ1-1 NA TRBD1 TRBV5-4 CASSLAQGAGTEAFF TGTGCCAGCAGCTTAGCACAGGGGGCAGGCACTGAAGCTTTCTTT
TRBJ1-6 NA NA TRBV5-4 CASSRQGNNSPLHF TGTGCCAGCAGCCGTCAGGGGAATAATTCACCCCTCCACTTT
TRBJ1-5 few NA TRBV30 CAWNRGQLYSNQPQHF TGTGCCTGGAACCGCGGACAGCTTTATAGCAATCAGCCCCAGCATTTT
TRBJ1-5 NA TRBD1 TRBV28 CASTSGQEYSNQPQHF TGTGCCAGCACCTCGGGACAGGAGTATAGCAATCAGCCCCAGCATTTT
TRBJ2-1 NA NA TRBV11-2 CASSPVARFHEQFF TGTGCCAGCAGCCCGGTCGCCCGGTTCCATGAGCAGTTCTTC
TRBJ1-5 NA NA TRBV19 CASSITGRTQPQHF TGTGCCAGTAGTATTACCGGGAGGACTCAGCCCCAGCATTTT
TRBJ2-5 NA NA TRBV24-1 CATSDARLEETQYF TGTGCCACCAGTGATGCCAGGCTTGAAGAGACCCAGTACTTC
TRBJ2-3 NA NA TRBV28 CASHRGLGTDTQYF TGTGCCAGCCACCGGGGTCTAGGCACAGATACGCAGTATTTT
TRBJ1-2 NA TRBD1 TRBV5-1 CASSPWDRDPPMRYTF TGCGCCAGCAGCCCGTGGGACAGGGACCCTCCTATGCGGTACACCTTC